This T cell receptor (beta chain) was captured in a study of graft-versus-host responses after intestinal transplantation. Study information: Among the recipients, all got anti-thymocyte globulin induction and then tacrolimus and steroids for two to four years. Study findings and constraints: Early after transplant, HvG clones declined as circulating GvH clones peaked. Detected in recipient marrow were GvH clones, some of which were first observed in ileum or blood.

A word on this clone: Its antigen is not identified.

Using immunoSEQ multiplex PCR, the repertoire was profiled, and TCRdb retains in-frame clones only, with some absent. The data contain tens of thousands of clones, roughly 80% of them singletons. This CDR3 is 14 amino acids long. The specimen comprised unstimulated CD4+ T cells sorted from spleen or lymph node cells, sampled before transplant. The chain couples TRBV1 to TRBJ2-3; the table's D call of TRBD2 was not tested on the DNA. TRBV1 is listed as a pseudogene. The receptor comes from a human donor who was the organ donor for an intestinal transplant. DNA of the CDR3: TGCACCACTTCGAGCGGGGGGGCCACAGATACGCAGTATTTT. Protein sequence: CTTSSGGATDTQYF.